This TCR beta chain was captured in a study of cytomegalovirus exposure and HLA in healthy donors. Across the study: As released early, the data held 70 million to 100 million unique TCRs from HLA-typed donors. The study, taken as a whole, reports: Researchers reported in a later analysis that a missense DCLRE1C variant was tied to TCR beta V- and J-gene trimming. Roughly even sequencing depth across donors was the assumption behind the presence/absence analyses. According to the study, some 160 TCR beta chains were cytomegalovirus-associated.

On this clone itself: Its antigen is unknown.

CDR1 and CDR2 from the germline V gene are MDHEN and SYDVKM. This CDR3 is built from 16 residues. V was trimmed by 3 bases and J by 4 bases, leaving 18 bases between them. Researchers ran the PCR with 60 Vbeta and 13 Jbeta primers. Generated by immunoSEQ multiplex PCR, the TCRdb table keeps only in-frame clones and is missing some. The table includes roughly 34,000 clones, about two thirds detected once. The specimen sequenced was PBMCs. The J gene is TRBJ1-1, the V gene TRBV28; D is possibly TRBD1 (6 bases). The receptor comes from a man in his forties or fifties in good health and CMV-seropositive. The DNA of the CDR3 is TGTGCCAGCAGTTTTCAGAACAGGGCATTTGGCACTGAAGCTTTCTTT. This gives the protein CASSFQNRAFGTEAFF.